This T cell receptor (beta chain) was captured by sequencing in a study of blood T cell repertoires in COVID-19. Across the study: Acute and convalescent COVID-19 specimens originated in the United States, Italy and Spain.

The CDR3 is made up of 14 amino acids. Germline-derived CDR1 and CDR2 are MNHEY and SMNVEV (reference sequence). The V end lost 3 bases, the J end lost 2 bases, and 11 bases lay between the germline ends. Original processing methods: Amplifying reference gene primers gave estimates of nucleated cell counts. This table comes from immunoSEQ multiplex PCR, and its TCRdb copy is limited to in-frame clones, with some not included. The DNA was the basis for D and trimming; V, J and clone size are from that table. Among roughly 230,000 clones listed, roughly four fifths were seen once. The material sequenced was peripheral blood. This chain uses TRBV27 with TRBJ2-7, with D unclear. The clonotype was recovered from a woman aged 50 to 60 with acute or convalescent COVID-19. The CDR3 nucleotides read TGTGCCAGCAGTTTGAAGTCAGGTGCCTACGAGCAGTACTTC. Translated, it gives CASSLKSGAYEQYF.